This note documents a single T cell receptor beta chain sequence. The assay was immunoSEQ multiplex PCR, and TCRdb's table has in-frame clones only and misses some. The table includes fewer than 75,000 clones, 70% to 80% detected once. This record belongs to a study of early stage breast cancer tumors. Across the study: ER+/PR+/HER2- status applied to about 75% of the 16 invasive breast tumors. Invasive lobular carcinomas made up about 35% of the 12 ER+/PR+/HER2- tumors.

Trimming at V came to 2 bases and at J to 6 bases, leaving 7 bases not matched to a gene. CDR1 is MGHRA and CDR2 is YSYEKL in the germline V gene. This CDR3 spans 17 amino acids. The chain employs TRBV4-1 and TRBJ2-1; 13 bases are a match to TRBD2. The sequencing input was blood. This sequence originates from a person aged 25 to 45 with breast cancer. As DNA, the CDR3 is TGCGCCAGCAGCCAAATGATGGGACTAGCGGGAATCAATGAGCAGTTCTTC. Translated, it gives CASSQMMGLAGINEQFF.